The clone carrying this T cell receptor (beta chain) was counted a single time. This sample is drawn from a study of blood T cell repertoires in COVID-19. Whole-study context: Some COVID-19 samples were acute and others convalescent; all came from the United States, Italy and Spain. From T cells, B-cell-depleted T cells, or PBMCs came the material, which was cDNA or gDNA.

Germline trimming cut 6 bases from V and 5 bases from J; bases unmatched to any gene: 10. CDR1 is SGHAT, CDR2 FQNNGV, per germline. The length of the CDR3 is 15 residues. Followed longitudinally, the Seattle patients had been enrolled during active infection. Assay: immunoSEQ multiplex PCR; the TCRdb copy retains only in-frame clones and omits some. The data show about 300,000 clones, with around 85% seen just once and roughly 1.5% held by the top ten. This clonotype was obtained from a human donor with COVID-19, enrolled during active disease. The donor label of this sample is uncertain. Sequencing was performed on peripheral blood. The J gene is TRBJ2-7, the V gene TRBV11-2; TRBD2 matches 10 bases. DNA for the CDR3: TGTGCCAGCAGTCTCTCTAGCGGGAGTACCCACGAGCAGTACTTC. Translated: CASSLSSGSTHEQYF. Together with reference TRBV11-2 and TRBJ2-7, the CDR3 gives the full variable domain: EAGVAQSPRYKIIEKRQSVAFWCNPISGHATLYWYQQILGQGPKLLIQFQNNGVVDDSQLPKDRFSAERLKGVDSTLKIQPAKLEDSAVYLCASSLSSGSTHEQYFGPGTRLTVT.